The rows below give T cell receptor beta chains drawn from one sample of a study of control samples from healthy donors and cancer patients. The method was immunoSEQ multiplex PCR; TCRdb's version includes in-frame clones alone and lacks a portion of them. The table includes roughly 14,000 clones, around 77% detected once. The sequencing sample was made of formalin-fixed, paraffin-embedded tissue. These receptors were collected from a female donor with lung cancer. The CDR3 runs from the conserved cysteine through the conserved F or W. A D gene is named only where the DNA matches it firmly. Clone size is not always given. Where it is, it says once, few, many or a class for expanded clones.

j_call v_call d_call clone_size cdr3_aa cdr3_nt
TRBJ1-2 TRBV7-9 TRBD1 - CASSPRTGIYGYTF TGTGCCAGCAGCCCTAGGACAGGCATCTATGGCTACACCTTC
TRBJ1-1 TRBV7-9 - - CASSLVGNTEAFF TGTGCCAGCAGCTTAGTAGGTAACACTGAAGCTTTCTTT
TRBJ1-2 TRBV4-2 - - CASSQDAAPSYGYTF TGTGCCAGCAGCCAAGATGCGGCCCCTTCCTATGGCTACACCTTC
TRBJ2-1 TRBV12-5 TRBD2 - CASGLASGSGVGNEQFF TGTGCTAGTGGTTTGGCTAGCGGGAGTGGTGTTGGCAATGAGCAGTTCTTC
TRBJ1-2 TRBV19 - - CASSLSRTETIYGYTF TGTGCCAGTAGTCTGTCTAGGACGGAAACCATCTATGGCTACACCTTC
TRBJ2-5 TRBV14 - - CASSQSRETQYF TGTGCCAGCAGCCAATCAAGGGAGACCCAGTACTTC
TRBJ1-2 TRBV6-6 - few CASKHSGSGYGYTF TGTGCCAGCAAACACTCTGGTAGCGGCTATGGCTACACCTTC
TRBJ2-7 TRBV5-1 - few CASSSHYEQYF TGCGCCAGCAGCTCGCACTACGAGCAGTACTTC
TRBJ1-5 TRBV12-5 TRBD1 - CASGLLQGYSNQPQHF TGTGCTAGTGGTTTGCTACAGGGGTATAGCAATCAGCCCCAGCATTTT
TRBJ2-5 TRBV4-1 - - CASSQSVTQYF TGCGCCAGCAGCCAAAGCGTGACCCAGTACTTC
TRBJ2-1 TRBV14 TRBD2 - CASSHASGPHNEQFF TGTGCCAGCAGCCATGCTAGCGGACCTCACAATGAGCAGTTCTTC
TRBJ2-3 TRBV18 - - CASSPLVSDTQYF TGTGCCAGCTCACCATTGGTCTCAGATACGCAGTATTTT
TRBJ1-4 TRBV6-6 TRBD1 once CASSYSRLTGERKLFF TGTGCCAGCAGTTACTCGAGGCTGACAGGGGAAAGGAAACTGTTTTTT
TRBJ2-7 TRBV11-2 TRBD1 - CASSGQGSWTYEQYF TGTGCCAGCAGCGGACAGGGTAGTTGGACCTACGAGCAGTACTTC
TRBJ2-3 TRBV2 - medium-sized CASKQGGSGTQYF TGTGCCAGCAAACAGGGAGGAAGTGGTACGCAGTATTTT
TRBJ2-2 TRBV30 TRBD2 - CAWSFGLAAGELFF TGTGCCTGGAGTTTCGGGCTAGCGGCCGGGGAGCTGTTTTTT
TRBJ2-2 TRBV19 TRBD1 - CASTGTGGYTGELFF TGTGCCAGTACCGGGACAGGGGGATACACCGGGGAGCTGTTTTTT
TRBJ2-7 TRBV7-2 - - CASSLVRTYEQYF TGTGCCAGCAGCTTAGTGAGGACCTACGAGCAGTACTTC
TRBJ1-6 TRBV6-5 TRBD1 - CASTEAGGVNSPLHF TGTGCCAGCACGGAGGCAGGGGGCGTTAATTCACCCCTCCACTTT
TRBJ2-1 TRBV19 - - CASSPGVNEQFF TGTGCCAGTAGTCCAGGGGTAAATGAGCAGTTCTTC
TRBJ2-6 TRBV5-4 - - CASRSGANVLTF TGTGCCAGCAGGTCTGGGGCCAACGTCCTGACTTTC
TRBJ2-7 TRBV12-3/TRBV12-4 - - CASSFGHEQYF TGTGCCAGCAGTTTCGGACACGAGCAGTACTTC
TRBJ1-5 TRBV10-3 - - CAIRGSNQPQHF TGTGCCATCAGAGGCAGCAATCAGCCCCAGCATTTT
TRBJ2-7 TRBV7-6 - - CASSSRSMGWDTASYEQYF TGTGCCAGCAGCTCGAGAAGTATGGGCTGGGACACCGCCTCCTACGAGCAGTACTTC
TRBJ1-3 TRBV7-9 TRBD1 - CASSLGTGGNTIYF TGTGCCAGCAGCTTAGGGACAGGGGGAAACACCATATATTTT
TRBJ2-3 TRBV7-2 - - CASSLVGTGGTDTQYF TGTGCCAGCAGCTTAGTAGGGACCGGGGGCACAGATACGCAGTATTTT
TRBJ1-4 TRBV4-3 - once CASSQETGVGEKLFF TGCGCCAGCAGCCAAGAGACGGGAGTAGGTGAAAAACTGTTTTTT
TRBJ1-2 TRBV18 - few CASSPLLDPRGYGYTF TGTGCCAGCTCTCCCCTCTTGGACCCGAGGGGGTATGGCTACACCTTC
TRBJ2-7 TRBV13 TRBD2 once CASSSVGGSASYEQYF TGTGCCAGCAGCTCAGTCGGCGGGAGCGCGTCCTACGAGCAGTACTTC
TRBJ2-7 TRBV6-2/TRBV6-3 TRBD2 - CASSYPVRGRGSFYEQYF TGTGCCAGCAGTTACCCCGTTCGTGGGAGGGGCTCTTTCTACGAGCAGTACTTC
TRBJ1-2 TRBV10-3 TRBD1 - CAISLDPTRTGGGYTF TGTGCCATCAGCCTAGATCCTACTAGGACAGGAGGCGGCTACACCTTC
TRBJ1-2 TRBV7-9 TRBD1 - CASRGQGKESYGYTF TGTGCCAGCAGGGGACAGGGTAAGGAGTCCTATGGCTACACCTTC
TRBJ1-2 TRBV10-3 - - CAISESGGMNGYTF TGTGCCATCAGTGAGTCGGGGGGCATGAATGGCTACACCTTC
TRBJ2-1 TRBV7-8 - - CASSFFSTNEQFF TGTGCCAGCAGCTTTTTTAGCACCAATGAGCAGTTCTTC
TRBJ2-3 TRBV2 TRBD1 - CASTLDRAGTDTQYF TGTGCCAGCACCCTGGACAGGGCGGGCACAGATACGCAGTATTTT
TRBJ2-2 TRBV4-1 - - CASSQESGVNTGELFF TGCGCCAGCAGCCAAGAATCGGGGGTAAACACCGGGGAGCTGTTTTTT
TRBJ2-2 TRBV6-6 - - CASSQSGEGTGELFF TGTGCCAGCAGTCAGAGCGGAGAAGGGACCGGGGAGCTGTTTTTT
TRBJ2-5 TRBV5-5 - few CASSTPGRSQETQYF TGTGCCAGCAGCACCCCTGGGCGGTCCCAAGAGACCCAGTACTTC
TRBJ1-1 TRBV5-1 - - CASSLVAGDTEAFF TGCGCCAGCAGCTTGGTGGCCGGTGACACTGAAGCTTTCTTT
TRBJ2-7 TRBV6-5 - - CASSYSVGGAYEQYF TGTGCCAGCAGTTACAGCGTCGGGGGCGCGTACGAGCAGTACTTC
TRBJ2-1 TRBV19 TRBD2 few CASSMGSGGVVF TGTGCCAGTAGTATGGGCTCGGGGGGGGTGGTCTTC
TRBJ2-1 TRBV4-2 - - CASSQNPRPPTYNEQFF TGTGCCAGCAGCCAAAATCCCCGACCCCCGACCTACAATGAGCAGTTCTTC
TRBJ1-5 TRBV25-1 - - CASSELGNNQPQHF TGTGCCAGCAGTGAATTAGGAAACAATCAGCCCCAGCATTTT
TRBJ1-1 TRBV19 - - CASSIQAANTEAFF TGTGCCAGTAGTATCCAGGCAGCGAACACTGAAGCTTTCTTT
TRBJ2-1 TRBV3-1/TRBV3-2 - - CASRLWASSLNQFF TGTGCCAGCAGACTGTGGGCCTCTTCTCTCAATCAGTTCTTC
TRBJ2-3 TRBV5-1 - - CASSNKDTDTQYF TGCGCCAGCTCCAACAAAGACACAGATACGCAGTATTTT
TRBJ2-1 TRBV5-1 - - CASSLEGVSRGHEQFF TGCGCCAGCAGCTTGGAGGGGGTCAGCAGGGGCCATGAGCAGTTCTTC
TRBJ2-2 TRBV4-3 - few CASSQDQSPGELFF TGCGCCAGCAGCCAAGATCAGTCTCCCGGGGAGCTGTTTTTT
TRBJ1-1 TRBV4-1 TRBD1 few CASSQDGPGGRTEAFF TGCGCCAGCAGCCAAGACGGTCCAGGGGGCCGGACTGAAGCTTTCTTT
TRBJ1-1 TRBV4-1 - - CASSQGDLFRGANTEAFF TGCGCCAGCAGCCAAGGTGACCTGTTTCGCGGGGCGAACACTGAAGCTTTCTTT
TRBJ2-1 TRBV12-5 - - CASGSSLGYNEQFF TGTGCTAGTGGTTCCTCCCTGGGGTACAATGAGCAGTTCTTC
TRBJ1-5 TRBV7-2 TRBD1 - CASSLGDRQPQHF TGTGCCAGCAGCTTGGGGGACAGGCAGCCCCAGCATTTT
TRBJ1-2 TRBV6-2/TRBV6-3 - - CASSYVFGYTF TGTGCCAGCAGTTACGTTTTCGGCTACACCTTC
TRBJ1-4 TRBV7-6 - - CASSPLGQGFQFF TGTGCCAGCAGCCCACTAGGACAAGGGTTTCAGTTTTTT
TRBJ1-2 TRBV4-1 - few CASSLPGFFHGYTF TGCGCCAGCAGCCTCCCGGGATTTTTCCATGGCTACACCTTC
TRBJ1-1 TRBV7-2 - - CASSWVQTEAFF TGTGCCAGCAGTTGGGTACAAACTGAAGCTTTCTTT
TRBJ1-2 TRBV7-2 - - CASSPRRANYGYTF TGTGCCAGCAGCCCCCGCAGGGCCAACTATGGCTACACCTTC